The next 23 T cell receptor beta chains were all read from a single sample in a study of shared clonotypes between healthy human individuals. Sequencing was performed with immunoSEQ multiplex PCR; in TCRdb, only in-frame clones are kept and a portion is missing. Of millions of clones listed, about 94% are singletons. Naive CD8 cells comprised CD45RO-negative, CCR7-positively selected cells, excluding terminally differentiated effector memory CD45RA+ cells. The sequencing sample was made of naive CD8+ T cells sorted from blood. These receptors all stem from a man younger than 35 in good health.

The J gene is TRBJ1-4, the V gene TRBV9; a possible D gene is TRBD1 (6 bases). The CDR3 is made up of 13 amino acids. Germline loops: CDR1 SGDLS, CDR2 YYNGEE. V dropped 0 bases and J dropped 10 bases, with 10 bases sitting between them. CDR3 loop: CASSVGGGGKLFF. CDR3 DNA: TGTGCCAGCAGCGTAGGCGGGGGCGGAAAACTGTTTTTT.

The chain carries TRBV30 and TRBJ2-7; D unclear. From germline, CDR1 is GTSNPN and CDR2 SVGIG (reference sequence). Deletions cut 1 base from V and 6 bases from J, with 19 bases between. This CDR3 contains 15 residues. The CDR3 spells CAWSEGRNPPCEQYF. The CDR3 DNA reads as TGTGCCTGGAGTGAAGGACGGAACCCTCCTTGCGAGCAGTACTTC.

J is TRBJ2-7 and V is TRBV11-2; TRBD2 is a possible D gene (6 bases). CDR1 is SGHAT and CDR2 is FQNNGV in the germline V gene. The CDR3 sequence is 17 residues long. V lost 2 bases and J 3 bases, leaving 20 bases between the germline ends. This CDR3 reads CASSLTWGELVGYEQYF. In DNA, the CDR3 is TGTGCCAGCAGCTTAACTTGGGGGGAACTAGTAGGCTACGAGCAGTACTTC.

The chain joins TRBV5-1 to TRBJ1-1, with D uncertain. Trimming took off 3 bases at V and 0 bases at J, with 9 bases between the two ends. The CDR3 loop spans 14 amino acids. Germline CDR1 is SGHRS and CDR2 is YFSETQ. The CDR3 region is CASSSEYLNTEAFF. CDR3 coding DNA: TGCGCCAGCAGCTCGGAATATTTGAACACTGAAGCTTTCTTT.

The chain employs TRBV2 and TRBJ2-5; D uncertain. Looked up from germline, CDR1 is SNHLY and CDR2 is FYNNEI. The CDR3 runs 14 residues. Trimming took off 4 bases at V and 0 bases at J, with 9 bases between the two ends. CDR3 amino acids: CASSGISYQETQYF. Here the CDR3 DNA reads TGTGCCAGCAGTGGTATCAGCTACCAAGAGACCCAGTACTTC. The full variable domain, rest sourced from reference TRBV2 and TRBJ2-5, is EPEVTQTPSHQVTQMGQEVILRCVPISNHLYFYWYRQILGQKVEFLVSFYNNEISEKSEIFDDQFSVERPDGSNFTLKIRSTKLEDSAMYFCASSGISYQETQYFGPGTRLLVL.

The genes are TRBV5-4 and TRBJ2-7; 8 bases map to TRBD2. V gave up 2 bases and J gave up 2 bases; unmatched junction bases: 6. Germline V lookup: CDR1 SGHNT, CDR2 YYREEE (reference sequence). The CDR3 loop spans 15 amino acids. The CDR3 reads CASSFSSGGTYEQYF. In DNA, the CDR3 is TGTGCCAGCAGCTTTTCCAGCGGGGGAACCTACGAGCAGTACTTC.

Turning to this clone: Relative to the germline gene, one junction end is altered; a read error may explain this. The chain joins TRBV6-5 to TRBJ1-4; D not resolved. The V gene's germline CDR1 is MNHEY and CDR2 SVGAGI. The CDR3 length is 14 residues. CDR3 sequence reads: CASSYVPTNEKLFF. The CDR3 DNA follows: TGTGCCAGCAGTTACGTCCCAACAAATGAAAAACTGTTTTTT.

The CDR3 sequence is CASSEGAGGKYNEQFF. The CDR3 nucleotides are TGTGCCAGCAGTGAAGGAGCGGGGGGCAAGTACAATGAGCAGTTCTTC. The gene calls are TRBV2 and TRBJ2-1; 9 nucleotides agree with TRBD2. The CDR3 loop spans 16 amino acids. Germline V CDR1 and CDR2: SNHLY, FYNNEI. Unmatched junction bases numbered 5, after V lost 1 base and J lost 4 bases. The entire variable domain, with the rest obtained from reference TRBV2 and TRBJ2-1, is as follows: EPEVTQTPSHQVTQMGQEVILRCVPISNHLYFYWYRQILGQKVEFLVSFYNNEISEKSEIFDDQFSVERPDGSNFTLKIRSTKLEDSAMYFCASSEGAGGKYNEQFFGPGTRLTVL.

The table lists this clone with a count of one. The chain employs TRBV10-2 and TRBJ2-1; D is ambiguous. The CDR3 consists of 13 residues. Looked up from germline, CDR1 is WSHSY and CDR2 is SAAADI. V gave up 10 bases and J gave up 4 bases, with 14 bases separating them. The CDR3 sequence: CATWDHRYNEQFF. In DNA, the CDR3 is TGCGCCACCTGGGATCATCGGTACAATGAGCAGTTCTTC.

The J gene is TRBJ2-2, the V gene TRBV4-1; 8 positions match TRBD2. V was clipped by 4 bases and J by 5 bases; unmatched bases: 9. There are 16 residues in the CDR3. The V gene's germline CDR1 is MGHRA and CDR2 YSYEKL. CDR3 loop: CASSPRGGDLTGELFF. The CDR3 DNA sequence: TGCGCCAGCAGCCCACGGGGGGGCGATCTGACCGGGGAGCTGTTTTTT.

The rearrangement joins TRBV29-1 to TRBJ2-7; TRBD1 is a possible D gene (6 bases). CDR3 length: 12 residues. Germline V gives CDR1 SQVTM, CDR2 ANQGSEA. Trimming shortened V by 7 bases and J by 2 bases, and 12 bases separated the two germline ends. The CDR3: CSAAGVTYEQYF. For the CDR3, the DNA is TGCAGCGCCGCAGGGGTGACCTACGAGCAGTACTTC.

This chain's CDR3 is CASDDDRGGTEAFF. The DNA for the CDR3 is TGTGCTAGTGACGATGACAGGGGGGGAACTGAAGCTTTCTTT. This chain links TRBV12-5 with TRBJ1-1; TRBD1 matches at 9 bases. CDR1 is LGHNT, CDR2 FRNRAP, per germline. CDR3 size: 14 residues. Trimming removed 7 bases from V and 5 bases from J; junction bases left unmatched: 8. The whole variable domain, remainder taken from reference TRBV12-5 and TRBJ1-1, is DARVTQTPRHKVTEMGQEVTMRCQPILGHNTVFWYRQTMMQGLELLAYFRNRAPLDDSGMPKDRFSAEMPDATLATLKIQPSEPRDSAVYFCASDDDRGGTEAFFGQGTRLTVV.

This rearrangement joins TRBV27 to TRBJ2-1, with TRBD2 as a possible D gene (5 bases). Per germline, CDR1 MNHEY and CDR2 SMNVEV (reference sequence). The CDR3 has 17 residues. V was clipped by 0 bases and J by 0 bases, with 12 bases between them. The CDR3 reads CASSLSSDLSSYNEQFF. For the CDR3, the DNA is TGTGCCAGCAGTTTATCTTCGGACTTGAGCTCCTACAATGAGCAGTTCTTC.

This rearrangement joins TRBV4-2 to TRBJ2-7, with D perhaps matching TRBD1 or TRBD2 (6 bases each). Trimming removed 6 bases from V and 0 bases from J, with 12 bases in between. The CDR3 consists of 14 residues. Looked up from germline, CDR1 is LGHNA and CDR2 is YNFKEQ. The CDR3 region has the DNA TGTGCCAGCAGGTTTGAGGGGGGCTCCTACGAGCAGTACTTC. Its protein product is CASRFEGGSYEQYF.

This rearrangement joins TRBV4-1 to TRBJ1-1, with D possibly matching TRBD1 (6 bases). The CDR3 loop spans 14 amino acids. V shed 4 bases and J shed 1 base, with 10 bases lying between them. Germline CDR1 reads MGHRA; CDR2 reads YSYEKL. CDR3 nucleotide sequence: TGCGCCAGCAGCCTAGTGGGGGCGAACACTGAAGCTTTCTTT. It translates to CASSLVGANTEAFF.

The chain links TRBV19 to TRBJ1-1; tentatively, D is TRBD1 (5 bases). Trimming shortened V by 7 bases and J by 7 bases, and 16 bases separated the two germline ends. This CDR3 comprises 13 residues. Germline V lookup: CDR1 LNHDA, CDR2 SQIVND (reference sequence). CDR3 sequence reads: CASTDLSGSEAFF. The CDR3 nucleotides are TGTGCCAGTACAGACCTCTCAGGGAGTGAAGCTTTCTTT.

The chain employs TRBV4-1 and TRBJ2-3, with D maybe TRBD2 (5 bases). Germline lookup yields CDR1 MGHRA and CDR2 YSYEKL. The V end lost 3 bases, the J end lost 4 bases, and 14 bases lay between the germline ends. CDR3 length: 15 residues. The CDR3 reads CASSQMNVEADTQYF. DNA for the CDR3: TGCGCCAGCAGCCAGATGAATGTGGAGGCAGATACGCAGTATTTT.

This chain connects TRBV14 to TRBJ1-2; perhaps TRBD1 as D (6 bases). The CDR3 length is 13 residues. The germline V gene encodes CDR1 SGHDN and CDR2 FVKESK. V was trimmed by 1 base and J by 10 bases, leaving 13 bases between them. CDR3 region: CASSQGVTGYYTF. CDR3 nucleotide sequence: TGTGCCAGCAGCCAAGGAGTGACAGGCTACTACACCTTC.

V gene TRBV28 combines with J gene TRBJ2-5; D is possibly TRBD1 (5 bases). Germline V gene sequence: CDR1 MDHEN, CDR2 SYDVKM. Trimming pared 6 bases from V and 1 base from J, leaving 12 bases between. The CDR3 is 14 residues long. CDR3 loop: CASSRSTAQETQYF. The DNA for the CDR3 is TGTGCCAGCAGCCGATCGACAGCCCAAGAGACCCAGTACTTC. Together with reference TRBV28 and TRBJ2-5, the CDR3 gives the full variable domain: DVKVTQSSRYLVKRTGEKVFLECVQDMDHENMFWYRQDPGLGLRLIYFSYDVKMKEKGDIPEGYSVSREKKERFSLILESASTNQTSMYLCASSRSTAQETQYFGPGTRLLVL.

This clone showed up just once. J is TRBJ1-6 and V is TRBV27; D perhaps matches TRBD1 (6 bases). Germline V lookup: CDR1 MNHEY, CDR2 SMNVEV (reference sequence). CDR3 length: 15 amino acids. V lost 2 bases, J lost 3 bases, and 8 bases lay in between. The CDR3 coding sequence is TGTGCCAGCAGTTTAGGACAGCTCTATAATTCACCCCTCCACTTT. It yields the protein CASSLGQLYNSPLHF.

V usage is TRBV5-6 and J usage is TRBJ2-1; TRBD1 matches 9 bases. Germline CDR1 is SGHDT and CDR2 is YYEEEE. V trimming: 7 bases; J trimming: 5 bases; junction bases outside the gene matches: 7. The CDR3 consists of 14 residues. CDR3 sequence: CASHERDRDNEQFF. Written as DNA, the CDR3 is TGTGCCAGCCACGAACGGGACAGGGACAATGAGCAGTTCTTC.

This chain links TRBV5-6 with TRBJ1-3; D is possibly TRBD1 (6 bases). Germline V gene data show CDR1 as SGHDT and CDR2 as YYEEEE. CDR3 length: 15 amino acids. V lost 0 bases and J lost 0, with 7 bases in between. CDR3 bases: TGTGCCAGCAGCTTGGGGGACAACTCTGGAAACACCATATATTTT. Encoded protein: CASSLGDNSGNTIYF.

The DNA for the CDR3 is TGTGCCAGCAGTGAACCGTCGGCGGGAGCCAGCTCCTACGAGCAGTACTTC. This sequence encodes CASSEPSAGASSYEQYF. The V call is TRBV6-1, the J call TRBJ2-7; 7 bases are shared with TRBD2. This CDR3 region has 17 residues. With 2 bases clipped from V and 0 bases from J, the junction kept 10 bases outside the gene matches. CDR1 MNHNS and CDR2 SASEGT come from the germline V gene.